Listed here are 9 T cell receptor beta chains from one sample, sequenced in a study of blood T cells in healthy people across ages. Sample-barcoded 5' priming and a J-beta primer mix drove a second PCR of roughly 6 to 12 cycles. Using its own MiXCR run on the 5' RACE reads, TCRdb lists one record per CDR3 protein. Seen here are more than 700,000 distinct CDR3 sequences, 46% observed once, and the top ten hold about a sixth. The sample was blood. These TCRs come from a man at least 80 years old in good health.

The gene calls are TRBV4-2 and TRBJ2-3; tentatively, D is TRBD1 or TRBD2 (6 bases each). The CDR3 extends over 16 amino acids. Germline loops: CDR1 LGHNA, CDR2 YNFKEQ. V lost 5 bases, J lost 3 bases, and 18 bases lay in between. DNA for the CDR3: TGTGCCAGCAGCTACGTACTCGGAGGGGGGACAGATACGCAGTATTTT. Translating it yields CASSYVLGGGTDTQYF.

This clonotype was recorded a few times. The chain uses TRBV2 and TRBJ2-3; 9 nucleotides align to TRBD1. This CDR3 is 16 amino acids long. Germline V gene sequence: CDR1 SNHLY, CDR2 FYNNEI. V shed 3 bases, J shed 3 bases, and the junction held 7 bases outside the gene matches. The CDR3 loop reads CASSDSQGALTDTQYF. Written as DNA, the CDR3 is TGTGCCAGCAGTGATTCACAGGGGGCGCTGACAGATACGCAGTATTTT.

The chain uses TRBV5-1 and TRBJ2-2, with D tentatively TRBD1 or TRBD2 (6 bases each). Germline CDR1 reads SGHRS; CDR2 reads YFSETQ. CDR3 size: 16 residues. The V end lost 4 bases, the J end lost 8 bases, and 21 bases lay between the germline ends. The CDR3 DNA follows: TGCGCCAGCAGCAGGGGGACTCTCAACCCTTCGGGGGAGCTGTTTTTT. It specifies CASSRGTLNPSGELFF. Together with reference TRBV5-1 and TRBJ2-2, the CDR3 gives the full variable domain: KAGVTQTPRYLIKTRGQQVTLSCSPISGHRSVSWYQQTPGQGLQFLFEYFSETQRNKGNFPGRFSGRQFSNSRSEMNVSTLELGDSALYLCASSRGTLNPSGELFFGEGSRLTVL.

CDR3 nucleotides: TGTGCCAGCAGTGAAATAGAAGAGACCCAGTACTTC. This translates into CASSEIEETQYF. The chain joins TRBV2 to TRBJ2-5; D is ambiguous. The CDR3 loop spans 12 amino acids. Trimming cost V 2 bases and J 3 bases, with 4 bases left between them. CDR1 and CDR2 from the germline V gene are SNHLY and FYNNEI.

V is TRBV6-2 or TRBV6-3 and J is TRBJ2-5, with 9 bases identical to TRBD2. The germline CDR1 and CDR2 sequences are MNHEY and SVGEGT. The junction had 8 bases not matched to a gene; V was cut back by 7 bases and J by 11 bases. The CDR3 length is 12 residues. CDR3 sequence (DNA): TGTGCCAGCACCTTTGGCGGGAGGGGGCAGTACTTC. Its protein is CASTFGGRGQYF.

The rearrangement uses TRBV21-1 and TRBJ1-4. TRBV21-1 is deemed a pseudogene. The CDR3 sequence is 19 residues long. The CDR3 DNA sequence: TGTGCCAGCAGCAAAATGCTACTGGTTCGGCGGATAACTAATGAAAAACTGTTTTTT. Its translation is CASSKMLLVRRITNEKLFF.

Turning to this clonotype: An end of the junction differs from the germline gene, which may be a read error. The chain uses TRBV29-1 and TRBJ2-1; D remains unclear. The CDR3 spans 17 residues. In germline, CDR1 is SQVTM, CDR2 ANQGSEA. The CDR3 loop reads CSGTTGSSLLVVDERFF. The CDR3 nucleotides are TGCAGCGGAACGACGGGCAGCTCACTTCTGGTAGTAGATGAGCGGTTCTTC.

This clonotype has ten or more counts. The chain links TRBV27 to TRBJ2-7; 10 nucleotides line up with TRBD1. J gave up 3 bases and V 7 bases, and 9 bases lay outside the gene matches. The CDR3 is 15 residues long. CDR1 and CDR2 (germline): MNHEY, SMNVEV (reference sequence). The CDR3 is CASTLSGTGDYEQYF. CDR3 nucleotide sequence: TGTGCCAGCACCCTCTCCGGGACAGGGGACTACGAGCAGTACTTC.

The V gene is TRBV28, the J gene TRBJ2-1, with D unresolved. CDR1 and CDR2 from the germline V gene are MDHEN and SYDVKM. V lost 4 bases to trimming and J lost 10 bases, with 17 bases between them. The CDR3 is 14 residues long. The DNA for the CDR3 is TGTGCCAGCAGTTGGAGCAGGATCTCCTACGAGCAGTTCTTC. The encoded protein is CASSWSRISYEQFF.